One and the same sample provided the 17 T cell receptor beta chains below, sequenced in a study of beta chain features in type 1 diabetes. The isolated RNA, all of it, was reverse transcribed, so expressed TCRB transcripts were what got sequenced. Assay: immunoSEQ multiplex PCR; the TCRdb copy retains only in-frame clones and omits some. The sample lists under 90,000 clones; under 35% were seen once. Source material: stem cell memory CD4+ T cells from blood. The receptor source for this set is a woman between 18 and 29 years old in good health.

This sequence joins TRBV19 and TRBJ2-1; possible D gene TRBD2, 8 bases. Trimming cost V 4 bases and J 7 bases, with 17 bases left between them. The V gene's germline CDR1 is LNHDA and CDR2 SQIVND (reference sequence). The CDR3 consists of 15 residues. CDR3 loop: CASSTGTAGANEQFF. CDR3 sequence (DNA): TGTGCCAGTAGTACGGGGACAGCGGGGGCGAATGAGCAGTTCTTC.

The chain links TRBV11-2 to TRBJ2-5; D gene uncertain. CDR3 size: 14 residues. V was pared by 1 base and J by 1 base, with 7 bases between. Germline loops: CDR1 SGHAT, CDR2 FQNNGV. CDR3 nucleotide sequence: TGTGCCAGCAGCTTAGGTTATTTCCAAGAGACCCAGTACTTC. Its translation: CASSLGYFQETQYF. Variable domain in full (rest from reference TRBV11-2 and TRBJ2-5): EAGVAQSPRYKIIEKRQSVAFWCNPISGHATLYWYQQILGQGPKLLIQFQNNGVVDDSQLPKDRFSAERLKGVDSTLKIQPAKLEDSAVYLCASSLGYFQETQYFGPGTRLLVL.

The chain links TRBV7-2 to TRBJ2-7; TRBD2 aligns across 8 bases. From germline, CDR1 is SGHTA and CDR2 FQGNSA. This CDR3 contains 13 residues. The J segment lost 5 bases and the V segment lost 1 base, leaving 1 base of the junction unmatched. CDR3 protein: CASSLEREHEQYF. In nucleotides, the CDR3 is TGTGCCAGCAGCTTAGAGCGGGAGCACGAGCAGTACTTC.

This clone was seen a handful of times. As DNA, the CDR3 is TGTGCCAGCTCACTACAGGGTGGGGTGTATCAGCCCCAGCATTTT. It is translated as CASSLQGGVYQPQHF. The J gene is TRBJ1-5, the V gene TRBV18; D possibly corresponds to TRBD1 (6 bases). V dropped 4 bases and J dropped 5 bases, with 15 bases sitting between them. This CDR3 region has 15 residues. Germline V gene data show CDR1 as KGHSH and CDR2 as LQKENI.

This rearrangement joins TRBV7-2 to TRBJ1-2; D unresolved. V lost 5 bases to trimming and J lost 7 bases, with 14 bases between them. CDR1 is SGHTA and CDR2 is FQGNSA in the germline V gene. CDR3 length: 13 residues. CDR3 loop: CASSPRPIGGYTF. The CDR3 nucleotides are TGTGCCAGCAGCCCGAGGCCAATTGGTGGCTACACCTTC.

This clone has more than one count but fewer than ten. The CDR3 DNA is TGTGCCTGGGGCCGGGGAACCGGGGAGCTGTTTTTT. Amino acid sequence: CAWGRGTGELFF. J is TRBJ2-2 and V is TRBV30, with D possibly matching TRBD2 (5 bases). Germline CDR1 GTSNPN, CDR2 SVGIG (reference sequence). The CDR3 loop spans 12 amino acids. Trimming removed 5 bases at V and 5 bases at J, with 9 bases between.

This clone was observed a handful of times. CDR3 coding DNA: TGTGCCTGGAGTGAGATTGGACTTCGTGGCTACACCTTC. Translation: CAWSEIGLRGYTF. This chain connects TRBV30 to TRBJ1-2; D remains ambiguous. CDR3 size: 13 residues. V was cut by 1 base and J by 7 bases, with 13 bases left in between. Germline V gene lookup returns CDR1 GTSNPN and CDR2 SVGIG (reference sequence).

The chain couples TRBV5-4 to TRBJ2-7, with 11 bases that match TRBD2. Germline CDR1 SGHNT, CDR2 YYREEE (reference sequence). There are 14 residues in the CDR3. Trimming removed 0 bases from V and 6 bases from J; junction bases left unmatched: 2. The CDR3 nucleotides are TGTGCCAGCAGCTTGGGGCTAGCGGGGGGCGAGCAGTACTTC. Its protein product is CASSLGLAGGEQYF.

This clone was counted a few times. The chain joins TRBV14 to TRBJ1-1; D is undetermined. Germline CDR1 reads SGHDN; CDR2 reads FVKESK. V lost 7 bases to trimming and J lost 1 base, with 16 bases between them. CDR3 size: 15 residues. CDR3 sequence reads: CASTLWREGNTEAFF. CDR3 coding DNA: TGTGCCAGCACCCTGTGGAGGGAGGGGAACACTGAAGCTTTCTTT.

This clone was detected a few times. The V gene is TRBV5-5, the J gene TRBJ2-1, with 9 nucleotides matching TRBD2. This CDR3 comprises 15 residues. From germline, CDR1 is SGHKS and CDR2 YYEKEE (reference sequence). J lost 4 bases, V lost 4 bases, and 6 bases had no gene match. This chain's CDR3 is CASSPGSGRYNEQFF. CDR3 coding DNA: TGTGCCAGCAGCCCGGGGAGCGGGAGGTACAATGAGCAGTTCTTC.

The chain combines TRBV5-1 with TRBJ1-2, with 8 bases aligning to TRBD1. Trimming took 6 bases from V and 3 from J; bases not matched to a gene: 10. The CDR3 loop spans 15 amino acids. Germline V gives CDR1 SGHRS, CDR2 YFSETQ. CDR3 coding DNA: TGCGCCAGCAAACAGGGGGTGACCGGGGACTATGGCTACACCTTC. It yields the protein CASKQGVTGDYGYTF.

Notes on this clone: This clone may be a read error of a much larger clone one base away. The chain has TRBV18 and TRBJ1-1; D not resolved. The CDR3 sequence is 13 residues long. The germline CDR1 and CDR2 sequences are KGHSH and LQKENI. V lost 3 bases and J 0 bases, leaving 5 bases between the germline ends. CDR3 DNA: TGTGCCAGCTCACCCGACATGAACACTGAAGCTTTCTTT. Amino acid sequence: CASSPDMNTEAFF.

Concerning this clone itself: Other DNA sequences of this sample code for an identical CDR3. The CDR3 loop reads CASSLGLEETQYF. DNA for the CDR3: TGTGCCAGCAGCTTGGGACTGGAGGAGACCCAGTACTTC. The chain employs TRBV11-2 and TRBJ2-5; tentative D call: TRBD2 (6 bases). Germline assignment: CDR1 SGHAT and CDR2 FQNNGV. This CDR3 spans 13 amino acids. Deletions cut 3 bases from V and 5 bases from J, with 10 bases between.

This clone was found a few times. The V call is TRBV6-5, the J call TRBJ1-6; 8 nucleotides match TRBD1. Germline V CDR1 and CDR2: MNHEY, SVGAGI. V trimming: 6 bases; J trimming: 6 bases; junction bases outside the gene matches: 7. This CDR3 has 15 amino acids. The CDR3 bases are TGTGCCAGCAGCTTAACAGGGGGAGGTAATTCACCCCTCCACTTT. Translated, it gives CASSLTGGGNSPLHF.

The V gene is TRBV19, the J gene TRBJ1-3; D is possibly TRBD1 (6 bases). Germline V gene lookup returns CDR1 LNHDA and CDR2 SQIVND (reference sequence). The CDR3 has 16 amino acids. V gave up 6 bases and J gave up 0 bases, with 15 bases separating them. DNA for the CDR3: TGTGCCAGTAGCGCCCGACAGGACCACTCTGGAAACACCATATATTTT. Its protein is CASSARQDHSGNTIYF.

A few counts support this clone. The CDR3 protein is CAWSGPTRVEQFF. The CDR3 DNA reads TGTGCCTGGAGTGGGCCTACCCGGGTTGAGCAGTTCTTC. The rearrangement uses TRBV30 and TRBJ2-1, with unresolved D. V was clipped by 1 base and J by 9 bases, with 13 bases between them. The germline V gene has CDR1 GTSNPN and CDR2 SVGIG (reference sequence). This CDR3 is 13 amino acids long.

This clone has just a few counts. The chain links TRBV14 to TRBJ1-6; D may be TRBD1 (5 bases). V shed 0 bases and J shed 0 bases, with 12 bases lying between them. The CDR3 is made up of 18 amino acids. Germline values: CDR1 SGHDN, CDR2 FVKESK. The CDR3 spells CASSQDQGTSSYNSPLHF. In DNA, the CDR3 is TGTGCCAGCAGCCAAGATCAGGGCACCAGCTCCTATAATTCACCCCTCCACTTT.